The 32 T cell receptor beta chains presented below share a single source sample, sequenced in a study of molecular identifiers for immune sequencing clone quantification. TCRdb redid the calling of the PCR reads with MiXCR, one entry per CDR3 protein. The table shows around 86,000 distinct CDR3 sequences, with over 15% occurring only once. The sample taken for sequencing was naive CD8+ T cells from blood, with Jurkat cell RNA spiked in. This sample's subset: FACS-sorted CD8+CD4-CCR7+CD45RA+ naive T cells. These receptors all stem from a human donor in good health. Some libraries in this study had Jurkat cell RNA spiked in.

This clonotype has at least ten counts. The chain recombines TRBV11-2 with TRBJ2-1; 9 bases align to TRBD1. From germline, CDR1 is SGHAT and CDR2 FQNNGV. CDR3 length: 14 residues. The ends lost 6 bases at V and 7 bases at J; junction bases unmatched: 7. The DNA for the CDR3 is TGTGCCAGCAGAACCGGGACAGGGATAAATGAGCAGTTCTTC. Translating it yields CASRTGTGINEQFF.

This clonotype was detected many times. V usage is TRBV12-3 or TRBV12-4 and J usage is TRBJ2-3, with 9 bases fitting TRBD1. CDR3 length: 19 residues. V shed 5 bases, J shed 0 bases, and the junction held 15 bases outside the gene matches. In nucleotides, the CDR3 is TGTGCCAGCAGTGGGACAGGGACCCAGGCCCCCACTAGCACAGATACGCAGTATTTT. Translation gives CASSGTGTQAPTSTDTQYF.

As concerns this clonotype: This may arise from a read error, as a much more abundant clone is one base away. Since the CDR3 does not end with the conserved phenylalanine or tryptophan, this likely comes from a read error. The DNA is left out, because the CDR3 cannot be placed on it with certainty; the CDR3 is given as TCRdb lists it. The V call is TRBV5-3, the J call TRBJ2-7. TRBV5-3 is designated an ORF whose function remains uncertain. 9 amino acids form the CDR3, both terminal residues included. The CDR3 sequence: CANSLTTAC.

This clonotype was counted at least ten times. The chain employs TRBV7-9 and TRBJ2-7; D is possibly TRBD1 (5 bases). Germline lookup yields CDR1 SEHNR and CDR2 FQNEAQ (reference sequence). Between the trimmed V and J ends, which lost 1 base and 6 bases, there was a span of 10 bases. The CDR3 has 13 amino acids. The CDR3 sequence is CASSLGGRVEQYF. DNA of the CDR3: TGTGCCAGCAGCTTAGGAGGCAGGGTCGAGCAGTACTTC.

Only a few counts were recorded for this clonotype. J is TRBJ1-1 and V is TRBV30; D unresolved. The CDR3 totals 13 residues. Germline loops: CDR1 GTSNPN, CDR2 SVGIG (reference sequence). V was shortened by 0 bases and J by 10 bases, with 15 bases between the two germline ends. CDR3 sequence reads: CAWSVLGSAGAFF. The CDR3 coding sequence is TGTGCCTGGAGTGTATTGGGTAGTGCTGGAGCTTTCTTT. The full variable domain, completed using reference TRBV30 and TRBJ1-1, is SQTIHQWPATLVQPVGSPLSLECTVEGTSNPNLYWYRQAAGRGLQLLFYSVGIGQISSEVPQNLSASRPQDRQFILSSKKLLLSDSGFYLCAWSVLGSAGAFFGQGTRLTVV.

Ten or more counts support this clonotype. The chain uses TRBV30 and TRBJ2-7; a weak D match, TRBD2 (5 bases). CDR3 length: 16 amino acids. Germline V gene sequence: CDR1 GTSNPN, CDR2 SVGIG (reference sequence). V shed 1 base and J shed 1 base, with 17 bases lying between them. The CDR3 region is CAWSEGEDELSYEQYF. The DNA for the CDR3 is TGTGCCTGGAGTGAGGGAGAGGATGAGTTGTCCTACGAGCAGTACTTC.

This clonotype was seen many times. This sequence joins TRBV27 and TRBJ1-5; D is perhaps TRBD1 (5 bases). The CDR3 is 16 residues long. CDR1 MNHEY and CDR2 SMNVEV come from the germline V gene (reference sequence). The ends were cut back, 5 bases at V and 4 bases at J, with 18 bases in the middle. CDR3 sequence reads: CASSRSGTHPNQPQHF. CDR3 DNA sequence: TGTGCCAGCAGTCGATCCGGGACTCATCCTAATCAGCCCCAGCATTTT.

On this clonotype: This sequence may be a read error, since a much larger clone differs from it by one base. Because it lacks the conserved phenylalanine or tryptophan at the end, this CDR3 is likely a read error. The rearrangement links TRBV6-1 to TRBJ2-5; a weak D match, TRBD2 (6 bases). The ends were cut back, 4 bases at V and 3 bases at J, with 6 bases in the middle. The CDR3 length is 12 residues. The V gene's germline CDR1 is MNHNS and CDR2 SASEGT. The CDR3 spells CASSGGEETQYL. The CDR3 DNA is TGTGCCAGCAGTGGGGGGGAAGAGACCCAGTACCTC.

The rearrangement joins TRBV29-1 to TRBJ2-1; D gene unclear. Germline loops: CDR1 SQVTM, CDR2 ANQGSEA. CDR3 length: 12 amino acids. Trimming took off 5 bases at V and 4 bases at J, with 9 bases between the two ends. This chain's CDR3 is CSVPGLYNEQFF. In nucleotides, the CDR3 is TGCAGCGTTCCTGGTTTGTACAATGAGCAGTTCTTC.

This clonotype showed up many times. The chain is built from TRBV29-1 and TRBJ1-3, with 7 bases fitting TRBD1. This CDR3 region has 13 residues. The V gene end was trimmed by 4 bases and the J gene end by 4 bases; junction bases not matched to a gene: 4. CDR1 and CDR2 from the germline V gene are SQVTM and ANQGSEA. Here the CDR3 reads CSVATGDGNTIYF. The CDR3, as DNA: TGCAGCGTTGCAACAGGGGACGGAAACACCATATATTTT.

This clonotype was observed at least ten times. The chain employs TRBV12-3 or TRBV12-4 and TRBJ2-1; 9 bases align to TRBD1. CDR3 length equals 14 residues. The trim removed 2 bases at V and 7 bases at J, leaving 3 bases unmatched. CDR3 nucleotide sequence: TGTGCCAGCAGTTTAACAGGGGGCCTGAATGAGCAGTTCTTC. Translated, it gives CASSLTGGLNEQFF.

Remarks on this clonotype: Being one base from a much bigger clone, this may be a read error. The V call is TRBV6-1, the J call TRBJ2-3, with TRBD2 identical over 11 bases. CDR3 length: 18 residues. CDR1 is MNHNS and CDR2 is SASEGT in the germline V gene. The DNA for the CDR3 is TGTGCCAGCAGTGATATAGCGGGGGGGGACATAACCACAGATATGCAGTATTTT. Its protein product is CASSDIAGGDITTDMQYF.

This clonotype was counted at least ten times. The CDR3 spells CASSLYLAGGPHEQYF. In DNA, the CDR3 is TGTGCCAGCAGTTTATACTTGGCGGGAGGGCCCCACGAGCAGTACTTC. V usage is TRBV27 and J usage is TRBJ2-7, with 9 bases matching TRBD2. Germline loops: CDR1 MNHEY, CDR2 SMNVEV (reference sequence). The V and J ends lost 1 base and 5 bases, in that order; junction bases with no gene match: 9. The CDR3 contains 16 residues.

This clonotype occurred many times. The chain couples TRBV30 to TRBJ1-5, with 7 positions matching TRBD1. Trimming took 0 bases from V and 6 from J; bases not matched to a gene: 5. Germline V gene lookup returns CDR1 GTSNPN and CDR2 SVGIG (reference sequence). This CDR3 spans 14 amino acids. The chain's CDR3 is CAWSVQGLGQPQHF. CDR3 nucleotide sequence: TGTGCCTGGAGTGTACAGGGGCTGGGTCAGCCCCAGCATTTT.

This clonotype was picked up a small number of times. The chain joins TRBV4-3 to TRBJ1-2, with 9 bases lining up with TRBD1. Germline V gene lookup returns CDR1 LGHNA and CDR2 YSLEER. The ends lost 0 bases at V and 7 bases at J; junction bases unmatched: 6. CDR3 size: 15 residues. DNA of the CDR3: TGCGCCAGCAGCCAAGATCGGGACAGGGAGTTTGGCTACACCTTC. The encoded protein is CASSQDRDREFGYTF.

In regard to this clonotype: A much larger clonotype is one base distant, so this may be a read error. The rearrangement links TRBV3-1 to TRBJ2-3; TRBD2 is a possible D gene (6 bases). The V gene lost 1 base and the J gene lost 3 bases, with 17 bases spanning the gap. The length of the CDR3 is 17 residues. CDR1 is LGHDT and CDR2 is YNNKEL in the germline V gene (reference sequence). The CDR3, as DNA: TGTGCCAGCAGCCAAGTTACGCGGGGATTGGTAACAGATACGCAGTATTTT. It specifies CASSQVTRGLVTDTQYF.

In its sample, this clonotype was seen once. With a much larger clone just one base away, this may be a read error. The chain joins TRBV12-3 or TRBV12-4 to TRBJ1-1; maybe TRBD1 (6 bases). The CDR3 is made up of 13 amino acids. The CDR3 spells CVSTHRVGTEAFF. For the CDR3, the DNA is TGTGTCAGCACCCACAGGGTGGGCACTGAAGCTTTCTTT.

This clonotype came up many times. The gene calls are TRBV4-3 and TRBJ1-4; 12 nucleotides align to TRBD1. Losses at the gene ends were 0 bases for V and 6 bases for J; bases not matched to a gene: 14. Germline values: CDR1 LGHNA, CDR2 YSLEER. This CDR3 is built from 20 residues. This CDR3 is CASSQDDPTGTGGWDEKLFF. The CDR3 DNA reads TGCGCCAGCAGCCAAGATGATCCCACCGGGACAGGGGGCTGGGATGAAAAACTGTTTTTT.

This clonotype appeared many times. The chain combines TRBV7-2 with TRBJ1-2, with D possibly matching TRBD1 (6 bases). Germline values: CDR1 SGHTA, CDR2 FQGNSA. The CDR3 runs 17 residues. The V end lost 2 bases, the J end lost 5 bases, and 21 bases lay between the germline ends. The CDR3 DNA sequence: TGTGCCAGCAGCTTATTGACAGGCGCCCAGCCGCCTTATGGCTACACCTTC. Residues: CASSLLTGAQPPYGYTF.

This clonotype occurred many times. The chain employs TRBV15 and TRBJ2-3; the D is unclear. This CDR3 has 12 amino acids. V was shortened by 1 base and J by 5 bases, with 4 bases between the two germline ends. Germline V lookup: CDR1 LNHNV, CDR2 YYDKDF (reference sequence). CDR3 sequence reads: CATSRVQDTQYF. The CDR3, as DNA: TGTGCCACCAGCAGAGTACAAGATACGCAGTATTTT.

As concerns this clonotype: Given the absence of the conserved phenylalanine or tryptophan at the CDR3 end, a read error is likely. The chain is built from TRBV7-9 and TRBJ2-7, with D maybe TRBD1 (5 bases). Trimming took off 0 bases at V and 4 bases at J, with 13 bases between the two ends. This CDR3 has 15 amino acids. Looked up from germline, CDR1 is SEHNR and CDR2 is FQNEAQ (reference sequence). The CDR3 is CASSLAPGAGYEQYS. The CDR3 nucleotides read TGTGCCAGCAGCTTAGCGCCCGGAGCAGGGTACGAGCAGTACTCC.

This clonotype has a count of ten or more. This chain connects TRBV2 to TRBJ2-6; D is unresolved. Germline V gene sequence: CDR1 SNHLY, CDR2 FYNNEI. CDR3 length: 13 residues. Trimming took off 4 bases at V and 4 bases at J, with 5 bases between the two ends. CDR3: CASSGLGANVLTF. CDR3 DNA sequence: TGTGCCAGCAGTGGTTTAGGGGCCAACGTCCTGACTTTC.

Ten or more counts support this clonotype. CDR3 nucleotides: TGTGCCAGCAGCGGCCCTCGAGAGGGGCAGGCCGGGGAGCTGTTTTTT. It encodes CASSGPREGQAGELFF. J is TRBJ2-2 and V is TRBV7-9; D tentatively fits TRBD1 or TRBD2 (5 bases each). Germline loops: CDR1 SEHNR, CDR2 FQNEAQ (reference sequence). The CDR3 has 16 amino acids. V dropped 5 bases and J dropped 6 bases, with 19 bases sitting between them. The whole variable domain, filled in from reference TRBV7-9 and TRBJ2-2, reads DTGVSQNPRHKITKRGQNVTFRCDPISEHNRLYWYRQTLGQGPEFLTYFQNEAQLEKSRLLSDRFSAERPKGSFSTLEIQRTEQGDSAMYLCASSGPREGQAGELFFGEGSRLTVL.

This clonotype was seen many times. The genes are TRBV29-1 and TRBJ2-3; weak D call: TRBD1 (5 bases). The CDR3 spans 16 residues. CDR1 is SQVTM, CDR2 ANQGSEA, per germline. V was pared by 3 bases and J by 2 bases, with 18 bases between. For the CDR3, the DNA is TGCAGCGTTGAGTCTTGGACAAGGGAAATCACAGATACGCAGTATTTT. Its translation is CSVESWTREITDTQYF.

As concerns this clonotype: Since a much larger clone is just one base distant, this may be a read error. The chain employs TRBV6-5 and TRBJ2-2; a weak D match, TRBD2 (6 bases). The CDR3 totals 12 residues. Looked up from germline, CDR1 is MNHEY and CDR2 is SVGAGI. CDR3 nucleotide sequence: TGTGCCAGCAGAACTAGCACCGGGGAGCAGTTTTTT. It translates to CASRTSTGEQFF.

This clonotype has ten or more counts. The chain recombines TRBV7-9 with TRBJ1-1, with no clear D. Between the trimmed V and J ends, which lost 5 bases and 4 bases, there was a span of 14 bases. The CDR3 spans 14 residues. CDR1 and CDR2 from the germline V gene are SEHNR and FQNEAQ (reference sequence). The CDR3 sequence: CASSPWAGLTEAFF. The DNA of the CDR3 is TGTGCCAGCAGCCCCTGGGCAGGACTCACTGAAGCTTTCTTT.

Regarding this clonotype: A single base separates this from a much larger clone, so it may be a read error. This rearrangement joins TRBV7-2 to TRBJ2-2; D remains unclear. The germline CDR1 and CDR2 sequences are SGHTA and FQGNSA. With 2 bases removed from V and 0 bases from J, the gap between germline ends came to 4 bases. The CDR3 is made up of 14 amino acids. Here the CDR3 reads CASSLLANTGELFF. DNA for the CDR3: TGTGCCAGCAGCTTACTAGCGAACACCGGGGAGCTGTTTTTT.

Notes on this clonotype: Without the conserved terminal phenylalanine or tryptophan, this CDR3 likely stems from a read error. The gene calls are TRBV15 and TRBJ2-5; 11 bases line up with TRBD2. The CDR3 is made up of 22 amino acids. Germline V CDR1 and CDR2: LNHNV, YYDKDF (reference sequence). V shed 3 bases and J 5 bases; nucleotides not matched to a gene: 26. CDR3 sequence reads: CATSRGGSFLPGLADAGETQYL. CDR3 DNA: TGTGCCACCAGCAGGGGGGGAAGCTTTTTACCGGGACTAGCGGACGCCGGGGAGACCCAGTACCTC.

To note about this clonotype: Just one base apart from a much larger clone, this may be a read error. CDR3 nucleotide sequence: TGTGCCAGCAGTTTTAGGGAAGGGAGCGCAGATACGCAGTATTTT. It encodes CASSFREGSADTQYF. This chain joins TRBV12-3 or TRBV12-4 and TRBJ2-3, with D possibly matching TRBD2 (5 bases). The CDR3 consists of 15 residues. Trimming took 3 bases from V and 4 from J, leaving 14 bases between them.

On this clonotype: A much more abundant neighbour one base away suggests this may be a read error. This sequence joins TRBV24-1 and TRBJ2-2; 9 bases are shared with TRBD1. The CDR3 has 16 residues. Germline V gene lookup returns CDR1 KGHDR and CDR2 SFDVKD. In nucleotides, the CDR3 is TGTGCCGCCAGTGATTCCGGGACAGGGATGACCGGGGAGCTGTTTTTT. As protein: CAASDSGTGMTGELFF.

Turning to this clonotype: The missing conserved phenylalanine or tryptophan at the end of this CDR3 makes a read error likely. V and J are TRBV28 and TRBJ2-5, with 7 bases identical to TRBD1. Germline V gene data show CDR1 as MDHEN and CDR2 as SYDVKM. The CDR3 totals 14 residues. Trimming cost V 4 bases and J 5 bases; bases outside gene matches: 7. The CDR3 DNA sequence: TGTGCCAGCAGTTCCAGGGGGAAGAGGGAGACCCAGTACCTC. Its translation is CASSSRGKRETQYL.

In this sample, this clonotype turned up many times. The V and J genes are TRBV30 and TRBJ2-5, with 10 bases lining up with TRBD2. Germline assignment: CDR1 GTSNPN and CDR2 SVGIG (reference sequence). This CDR3 is 17 amino acids long. Unmatched junction bases numbered 10, after V lost 0 bases and J lost 3 bases. CDR3 sequence: CAWSVKSGGAVEETQYF. CDR3 nucleotides: TGTGCCTGGAGTGTAAAGAGCGGGGGGGCCGTTGAAGAGACCCAGTACTTC.